This TCR beta chain was retrieved from a study of blood T cell repertoires in COVID-19. Exposed volunteers were people who met a COVID-19 case within 2 weeks before study entry. In the source study's methods: Estimated nucleated cell counts came from reference gene primer amplification. Profiling relied on immunoSEQ multiplex PCR, and the TCRdb table lists in-frame clones only, not all of them. V and J calls and clone size are those listed in that table; D and trimming were worked out from the DNA. The sample includes fewer than 250,000 clones, less than 90% seen only once; the top ten take around 2.9%. Germline V gives CDR1 MGHDK, CDR2 SYGVNS. Losses at the gene ends were 8 bases for V and 3 bases for J; bases not matched to a gene: 7. The CDR3 runs 14 residues.

What was sequenced was PBMCs or T cells enriched from blood (not recorded which). The V call is TRBV25-1, the J call TRBJ1-2; 9 nucleotides agree with TRBD1. The receptor was isolated from a woman aged 25 to 39 who had been exposed to COVID-19. Here the CDR3 reads CASSPGQGYYGYTF. DNA for the CDR3: TGTGCCAGCTCCCCCGGACAGGGGTACTATGGCTACACCTTC.